The 3 T cell receptor beta chains reported below all come from one sample, sequenced in a study of shared clonotypes between healthy human individuals. Assay: immunoSEQ multiplex PCR; the TCRdb copy retains only in-frame clones and omits some. The top ten hold around 0.21% of the sample, which has roughly 850,000 clones, roughly 96% seen once. Positive CCR7 selection of CD45RO-negative cells yielded the naive CD8 cells, and terminally differentiated effector memory CD45RA+ cells were excluded. The sequenced sample was naive CD8+ T cells sorted from blood. These TCRs come from a man aged 25 to 45 in good health.

This chain joins TRBV6-1 and TRBJ2-4; D not certain. Germline V gene lookup returns CDR1 MNHNS and CDR2 SASEGT. The CDR3 is 14 residues long. Trimming took 1 base from V and 0 from J, leaving 4 bases between them. In nucleotides, the CDR3 is TGTGCCAGCAGTGAAGTGCTAGCCAAAAACATTCAGTACTTC. This translates into CASSEVLAKNIQYF.

The rearrangement uses TRBV6-5 and TRBJ1-5; weak D call: TRBD1 (5 bases). Germline V lookup: CDR1 MNHEY, CDR2 SVGAGI. Trimming stripped 8 bases from V and 7 bases from J, with 15 bases between. The CDR3 length is 13 residues. CDR3 residues: CASSTTEGQPQHF. CDR3 bases: TGTGCCAGCTCAACGACGGAGGGGCAGCCCCAGCATTTT.

This sequence joins TRBV28 and TRBJ2-2, with 10 bases matching TRBD2. Germline-derived CDR1 and CDR2 are MDHEN and SYDVKM. Trimming at V came to 5 bases and at J to 7 bases, leaving 10 bases not matched to a gene. The CDR3 runs to 16 residues. DNA for the CDR3: TGTGCCAGCAGTCGACCTAGCGGGAGAGACGTCGGGGAGCTGTTTTTT. It encodes CASSRPSGRDVGELFF.